These 29 T cell receptor beta chains were all obtained from the same sample, sequenced in a study of Graves' ophthalmopathy and Graves' hyperthyroidism. Amplification targeted the TCR beta CDR3 regions, with RNA transcripts as the source material. Amplification began with first-round RT-PCR using HTBI primers, then second-round multiplex PCR was performed. TCRdb fed the multiplex PCR reads into MiXCR, producing one record per CDR3 protein. The repertoire holds 40,000 to 45,000 distinct CDR3 sequences, with over 40% as singletons. Material: peripheral blood. The source is an adult man with Graves' ophthalmopathy.

In this sample, this clonotype turned up many times. The chain recombines TRBV9 with TRBJ2-7; the D gene could be TRBD1 or TRBD2 (5 bases each). Trimming left V 0 bases short and J 1 base short, with 11 bases between. Germline lookup yields CDR1 SGDLS and CDR2 YYNGEE. This CDR3 has 15 amino acids. CDR3 coding DNA: TGTGCCAGCAGCGTAGCAGGGACGTCATCCTACGAGCAGTACTTC. Translating gives CASSVAGTSSYEQYF.

This clonotype was counted at least ten times. The chain is built from TRBV14 and TRBJ2-1; D unclear. With 1 base removed from V and 15 bases from J, the gap between germline ends came to 16 bases. Germline CDR1 is SGHDN and CDR2 is FVKESK. The CDR3 consists of 13 residues. The CDR3 DNA reads as TGTGCCAGCAGCCAAGGTCACGCGGTCCAGCGGTTCTTC. It yields the protein CASSQGHAVQRFF.

The chain has TRBV5-1 and TRBJ2-1; 10 positions agree with TRBD2. The CDR3 length is 15 residues. Germline assignment: CDR1 SGHRS and CDR2 YFSETQ. After removal of 4 bases from V and 7 bases from J, the junction contained 8 bases not matched to a gene. In DNA form, the CDR3 reads TGCGCCAGCAGCGTATTAGCGGGAGGAGGTAATGAGCAGTTCTTC. Its protein is CASSVLAGGGNEQFF.

The genes are TRBV20-1 and TRBJ2-5; 8 bases align to TRBD2. The junction had 9 bases not matched to a gene; V was cut back by 8 bases and J by 1 base. There are 14 residues in the CDR3. Germline CDR1 DFQATT, CDR2 SNEGSKA (reference sequence). The CDR3, as DNA: TGCAGTCCACAGGTGGCGGGGGGCCAAGAGACCCAGTACTTC. It translates to CSPQVAGGQETQYF.

The rearrangement joins TRBV14 to TRBJ2-1; D may be TRBD1 (6 bases). The germline V gene has CDR1 SGHDN and CDR2 FVKESK. Deletions cut 1 base from V and 5 bases from J, with 15 bases between. This CDR3 comprises 16 residues. CDR3: CASSQVTGPQNNEQFF. CDR3 DNA sequence: TGTGCCAGCAGCCAAGTCACAGGGCCCCAAAACAATGAGCAGTTCTTC.

V usage is TRBV20-1 and J usage is TRBJ2-1; D is possibly TRBD1 (5 bases). V lost 8 bases and J lost 5, with 10 bases in between. In germline, CDR1 is DFQATT, CDR2 SNEGSKA (reference sequence). The length of the CDR3 is 11 residues. The CDR3 region is CSFDRNNEQFF. CDR3 coding DNA: TGCAGTTTCGACAGAAACAATGAGCAGTTCTTC.

The CDR3 bases are TGTGCCAGCAGTGGCGGGGGGCTCAATTCACCCCTCCACTTT. Translated, it gives CASSGGGLNSPLHF. V is TRBV14 and J is TRBJ1-6; the D gene is possibly TRBD1 (6 bases). V was cut by 6 bases and J by 7 bases, with 13 bases left in between. This CDR3 is built from 14 residues. Germline CDR1 reads SGHDN; CDR2 reads FVKESK.

This clonotype was detected ten times or more. The chain has TRBV13 and TRBJ1-3; 7 bases map to TRBD1. The CDR3 loop spans 15 amino acids. With V trimmed by 8 bases and J by 4 bases, 11 bases remained unmatched. The V gene's germline CDR1 is PRHDT and CDR2 FYEKMQ (reference sequence). Here the CDR3 reads CASGTYRGGGNTIYF. CDR3 nucleotide sequence: TGTGCCAGCGGAACTTACAGGGGAGGAGGAAACACCATATATTTT.

This chain links TRBV5-1 with TRBJ1-2; no definite D call. Trimming left V 0 bases short and J 8 bases short, with 8 bases between. This CDR3 spans 12 amino acids. CDR1 and CDR2 from the germline V gene are SGHRS and YFSETQ. CDR3 bases: TGCGCCAGCAGCTTGGGTGGAATGGGCTACACCTTC. Translating it yields CASSLGGMGYTF. Full variable domain (outside the CDR3, taken from reference TRBV5-1 and TRBJ1-2): KAGVTQTPRYLIKTRGQQVTLSCSPISGHRSVSWYQQTPGQGLQFLFEYFSETQRNKGNFPGRFSGRQFSNSRSEMNVSTLELGDSALYLCASSLGGMGYTFGSGTRLTVV.

The gene calls are TRBV11-2 and TRBJ2-7, with D tentatively TRBD2 (6 bases). The CDR3 is made up of 15 amino acids. CDR1 is SGHAT and CDR2 is FQNNGV in the germline V gene. The CDR3: CASGLAVGRTGEQYF. The CDR3 nucleotides are TGTGCTAGCGGCTTAGCTGTGGGTCGAACGGGGGAGCAGTACTTC. The full variable domain, its missing parts supplied by reference TRBV11-2 and TRBJ2-7, is EAGVAQSPRYKIIEKRQSVAFWCNPISGHATLYWYQQILGQGPKLLIQFQNNGVVDDSQLPKDRFSAERLKGVDSTLKIQPAKLEDSAVYLCASGLAVGRTGEQYFGPGTRLTVT.

This chain connects TRBV7-2 to TRBJ2-7, with 9 bases that match TRBD1. The CDR3 runs to 14 residues. J was trimmed by 2 bases and V by 6 bases; bases with no gene match: 5. Germline V gene sequence: CDR1 SGHTA, CDR2 FQGNSA. The DNA for the CDR3 is TGTGCCAGCAGAAGAGACAGGGGGACCTACGAGCAGTACTTC. It codes for CASRRDRGTYEQYF. Variable domain in full (rest from reference TRBV7-2 and TRBJ2-7): GAGVSQSPSNKVTEKGKDVELRCDPISGHTALYWYRQSLGQGLEFLIYFQGNSAPDKSGLPSDRFSAERTGGSVSTLTIQRTQQEDSAVYLCASRRDRGTYEQYFGPGTRLTVT.

This clonotype was seen a single time. V gene TRBV10-3 combines with J gene TRBJ2-2; 7 bases fit TRBD1. Germline values: CDR1 ENHRY, CDR2 SYGVKD. CDR3 length: 16 residues. V gave up 3 bases and J gave up 0 bases; unmatched junction bases: 4. The CDR3 spells CAISDFGTANTGELFF. CDR3 nucleotides: TGTGCCATCAGTGATTTCGGGACAGCGAACACCGGGGAGCTGTTTTTT.

J is TRBJ1-4 and V is TRBV25-1, with 11 bases lining up with TRBD1. The CDR3 runs 14 residues. The germline gives CDR1 MGHDK, CDR2 SYGVNS. V was pared by 6 bases and J by 7 bases, with 4 bases of the junction left unmatched. CDR3 nucleotide sequence: TGTGCCAGCAGGGGACAGGGGGATGCTGAAAAACTGTTTTTT. This translates into CASRGQGDAEKLFF.

The chain recombines TRBV29-1 with TRBJ2-1; TRBD1 agrees at 10 bases. The CDR3 runs 15 residues. V lost 7 bases and J lost 7; bases outside the gene matches: 13. The germline gives CDR1 SQVTM, CDR2 ANQGSEA. CDR3 sequence: CSGWGWDRGTNEQFF. The CDR3 DNA is TGCAGCGGTTGGGGGTGGGACAGGGGTACAAATGAGCAGTTCTTC.

In this sample, this clonotype turned up a few times. The CDR3 carries no conserved terminal phenylalanine or tryptophan, so it likely arises from a read error. The DNA is left out, because the CDR3 cannot be placed on it with certainty; the CDR3 is given as TCRdb lists it. The gene calls are TRBV7-9 and TRBJ2-7; the table's TRBD1 call for D was not verified on the DNA. The CDR3 length is 10 residues, termini included. Germline values: CDR1 SEHNR, CDR2 FQNEAQ (reference sequence). The CDR3 spells CASSSYPSDR.

This chain joins TRBV7-2 and TRBJ2-1; 15 bases agree with TRBD2. The CDR3 sequence is 15 residues long. CDR1 and CDR2 (germline): SGHTA, FQGNSA. V was clipped by 4 bases and J by 9 bases; unmatched bases: 4. The CDR3 DNA reads TGTGCCAGCAGCTCGGGACTAGCGGGGGGTACTGAGCAGTTCTTC. Its protein is CASSSGLAGGTEQFF.

The chain couples TRBV7-6 to TRBJ2-3, with 8 bases that match TRBD2. Germline assignment: CDR1 SGHVS and CDR2 FNYEAQ. The CDR3 has 17 amino acids. The junction had 7 bases not matched to a gene; V was cut back by 2 bases and J by 0 bases. For the CDR3, the DNA is TGTGCCAGCAGCTTAATGCCGGGGGGGCTTAGCACAGATACGCAGTATTTT. Its translation is CASSLMPGGLSTDTQYF.

In its sample, this clonotype ranks as medium-sized. This chain joins TRBV4-1 and TRBJ1-6, with TRBD1 identical over 8 bases. The trim removed 0 bases at V and 8 bases at J, leaving 9 bases unmatched. CDR1 is MGHRA, CDR2 YSYEKL, per germline. CDR3 length equals 17 residues. The CDR3 coding sequence is TGCGCCAGCAGCCAAGAATGGCGGACAGGGTGGGATTCACCCCTCCACTTT. It specifies CASSQEWRTGWDSPLHF.

The genes are TRBV4-3 and TRBJ2-4, with D possibly being TRBD1 (5 bases). V dropped 0 bases and J dropped 8 bases, with 14 bases sitting between them. The CDR3 sequence is 15 residues long. Germline V gene sequence: CDR1 LGHNA, CDR2 YSLEER. CDR3 coding DNA: TGCGCCAGCAGCCAAGATACGGCAGGGCTATACATTCAGTACTTC. Protein product: CASSQDTAGLYIQYF.

This clonotype appeared many times. The rearrangement joins TRBV19 to TRBJ2-7, with TRBD1 matching over 9 bases. Germline CDR1 and CDR2: LNHDA and SQIVND (reference sequence). CDR3 size: 15 residues. Losses at the gene ends were 5 bases for V and 4 bases for J; bases not matched to a gene: 9. The CDR3 coding sequence is TGTGCCAGTAGTTGGGGGACAGGGAGATCGTACGAGCAGTACTTC. Residues: CASSWGTGRSYEQYF.

The sample holds many counts of this clonotype. The chain couples TRBV11-1 to TRBJ2-7; TRBD2 is a possible D gene (6 bases). Between the trimmed V and J ends, which lost 4 bases and 0 bases, there was a span of 10 bases. CDR3 size: 14 residues. CDR1 is SGHAT, CDR2 FQDESV, per germline (reference sequence). In nucleotides, the CDR3 is TGTGCCAGCAGCTACGGGGGTGACTCCTACGAGCAGTACGTC. This gives the protein CASSYGGDSYEQYV.

The chain joins TRBV15 to TRBJ1-1; D possibly corresponds to TRBD1 (5 bases). The germline V and J ends were trimmed by 5 bases and 4 bases, with 20 bases remaining between them. The germline V gene has CDR1 LNHNV and CDR2 YYDKDF (reference sequence). The CDR3 covers 16 residues. Here the CDR3 DNA reads TGTGCCACCAGCTTTGTTTTTTGGGGCGGGGGCACTGAAGCTTTCTTT. It specifies CATSFVFWGGGTEAFF.

This rearrangement joins TRBV6-5 to TRBJ1-2; a possible D gene is TRBD1 (6 bases). V was clipped by 0 bases and J by 14 bases, with 10 bases between them. The CDR3 sequence is 11 residues long. Germline V gene data show CDR1 as MNHEY and CDR2 as SVGAGI. CDR3 region: CASSYSGGNTF. The CDR3 region has the DNA TGTGCCAGCAGTTACTCAGGGGGTAATACCTTC.

This clonotype was recorded many times. V is TRBV5-6 and J is TRBJ2-3, with TRBD2 matching 7 bases. CDR3 length equals 16 residues. J lost 0 bases, V lost 3 bases, and 7 bases had no gene match. Looked up from germline, CDR1 is SGHDT and CDR2 is YYEEEE. In DNA, the CDR3 is TGTGCCAGCAGCTCCTTTGGGGGGGGAAGCACAGATACGCAGTATTTT. It encodes CASSSFGGGSTDTQYF.

Turning to this clonotype: An end of the junction does not agree with germline; a read error may underlie this. V is TRBV5-1 and J is TRBJ2-1, with TRBD2 matching over 7 bases. This CDR3 has 15 amino acids. Germline V gene lookup returns CDR1 SGHRS and CDR2 YFSETQ. CDR3 bases: TGCGCCTGCAGACTAGCCGTCTCCTCCTATAATGAGCAGTTCTTC. Encoded protein: CACRLAVSSYNEQFF.

V and J are TRBV5-1 and TRBJ1-6; a possible D gene is TRBD1 (5 bases). Trimming took off 3 bases at V and 6 bases at J, with 7 bases between the two ends. Germline loops: CDR1 SGHRS, CDR2 YFSETQ. CDR3 length equals 13 residues. The CDR3 DNA sequence: TGCGCCAGCAGCTGGGACGGTAATTCACCCCTCCACTTT. As protein: CASSWDGNSPLHF.

The chain recombines TRBV9 with TRBJ2-5, with TRBD1 identical over 7 bases. CDR3 size: 15 residues. Germline CDR1 is SGDLS and CDR2 is YYNGEE. The V gene end was trimmed by 4 bases and the J gene end by 2 bases; junction bases not matched to a gene: 8. This CDR3 reads CASSTPGTEQETQYF. CDR3 DNA: TGTGCCAGCAGCACCCCCGGGACAGAACAAGAGACCCAGTACTTC.

The V and J genes are TRBV7-3 and TRBJ2-7; D not certain. CDR1 is SGHTA and CDR2 is FQGTGA in the germline V gene. V was pared by 6 bases and J by 0 bases, with 12 bases between. CDR3 size: 14 residues. CDR3 nucleotides: TGTGCCAGCAGTTTAGCAGGTTACTCCTACGAGCAGTACTTC. This codes for CASSLAGYSYEQYF.

CDR3 DNA: TGTGCCAGCAGCTTTGACAGTAGCCTCACAGATACGCAGTATTTT. Its protein is CASSFDSSLTDTQYF. V is TRBV7-8 and J is TRBJ2-3; possible D gene TRBD1, 5 bases. The CDR3 contains 15 residues. With 3 bases removed from V and 2 bases from J, the gap between germline ends came to 12 bases. In germline, CDR1 is SGHVS, CDR2 FQNEAQ. Full variable domain (missing parts from reference TRBV7-8 and TRBJ2-3): GAGVSQSPRYKVAKRGQDVALRCDPISGHVSLFWYQQALGQGPEFLTYFQNEAQLDKSGLPSDRFFAERPEGSVSTLKIQRTQQEDSAVYLCASSFDSSLTDTQYFGPGTRLTVL.